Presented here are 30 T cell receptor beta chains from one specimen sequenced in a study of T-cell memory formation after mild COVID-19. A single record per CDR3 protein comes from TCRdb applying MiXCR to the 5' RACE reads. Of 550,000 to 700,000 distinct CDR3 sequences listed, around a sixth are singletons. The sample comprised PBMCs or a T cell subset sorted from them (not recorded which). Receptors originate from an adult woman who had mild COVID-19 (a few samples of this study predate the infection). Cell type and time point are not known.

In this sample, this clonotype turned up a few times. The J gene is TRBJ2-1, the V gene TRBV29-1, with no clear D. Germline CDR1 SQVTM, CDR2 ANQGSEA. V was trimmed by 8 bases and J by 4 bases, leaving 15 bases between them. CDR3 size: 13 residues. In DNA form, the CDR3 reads TGCAGCCACACCCCCACAGCTTACAATGAGCAGTTCTTC. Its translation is CSHTPTAYNEQFF.

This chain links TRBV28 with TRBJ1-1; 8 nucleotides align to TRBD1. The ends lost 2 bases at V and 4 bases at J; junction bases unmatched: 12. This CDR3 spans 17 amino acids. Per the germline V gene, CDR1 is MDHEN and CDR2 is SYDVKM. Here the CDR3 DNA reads TGTGCCAGCAGTTTACCCCCCTGGACAGGGATAATCACTGAAGCTTTCTTT. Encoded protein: CASSLPPWTGIITEAFF.

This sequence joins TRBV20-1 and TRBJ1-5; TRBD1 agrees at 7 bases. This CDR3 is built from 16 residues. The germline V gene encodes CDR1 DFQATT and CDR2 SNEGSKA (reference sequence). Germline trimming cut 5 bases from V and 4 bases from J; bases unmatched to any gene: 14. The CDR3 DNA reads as TGCAGTGCTGCATCCAACAGGGGCTGGGGGAATCAGCCCCAGCATTTT. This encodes CSAASNRGWGNQPQHF.

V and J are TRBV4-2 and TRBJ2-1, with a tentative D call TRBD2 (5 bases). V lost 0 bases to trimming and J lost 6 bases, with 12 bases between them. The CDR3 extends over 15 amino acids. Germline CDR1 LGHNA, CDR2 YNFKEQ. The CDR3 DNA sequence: TGTGCCAGCAGCCAAGATTTCCTAGCTTCCAATGAGCAGTTCTTC. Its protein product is CASSQDFLASNEQFF.

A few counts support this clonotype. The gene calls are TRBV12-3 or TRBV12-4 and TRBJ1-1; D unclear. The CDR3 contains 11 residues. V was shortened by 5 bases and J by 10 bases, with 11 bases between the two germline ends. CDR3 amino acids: CASSLTEAAFF. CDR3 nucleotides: TGTGCCAGCAGTCTAACAGAGGCAGCTTTCTTT.

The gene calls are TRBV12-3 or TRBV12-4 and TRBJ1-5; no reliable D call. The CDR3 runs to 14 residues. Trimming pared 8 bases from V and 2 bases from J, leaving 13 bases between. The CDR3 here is CASRAWGGNQPQHF. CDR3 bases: TGTGCCAGCCGGGCCTGGGGTGGCAATCAGCCCCAGCATTTT.

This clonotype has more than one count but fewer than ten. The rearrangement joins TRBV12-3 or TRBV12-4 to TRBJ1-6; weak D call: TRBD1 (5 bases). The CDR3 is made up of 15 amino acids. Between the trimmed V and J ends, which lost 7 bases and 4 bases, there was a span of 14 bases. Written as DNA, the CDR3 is TGTGCCAGCAATCGGGGGTCCGAGTATAATTCACCCCTCCACTTT. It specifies CASNRGSEYNSPLHF.

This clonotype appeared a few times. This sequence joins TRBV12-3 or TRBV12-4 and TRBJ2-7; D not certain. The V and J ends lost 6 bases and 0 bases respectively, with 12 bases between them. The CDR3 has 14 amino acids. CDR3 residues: CASSSLASSYEQYF. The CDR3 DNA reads TGTGCCAGCAGCTCTCTTGCGAGCTCCTACGAGCAGTACTTC.

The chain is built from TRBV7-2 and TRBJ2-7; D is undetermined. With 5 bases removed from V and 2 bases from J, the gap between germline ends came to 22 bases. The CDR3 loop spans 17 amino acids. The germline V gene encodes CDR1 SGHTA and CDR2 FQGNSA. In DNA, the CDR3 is TGTGCCAGCAGCCCCAAGAAGGGTGGGTTCGACACCTACGAGCAGTACTTC. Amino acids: CASSPKKGGFDTYEQYF. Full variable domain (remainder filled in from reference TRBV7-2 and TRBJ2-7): GAGVSQSPSNKVTEKGKDVELRCDPISGHTALYWYRQSLGQGLEFLIYFQGNSAPDKSGLPSDRFSAERTGGSVSTLTIQRTQQEDSAVYLCASSPKKGGFDTYEQYFGPGTRLTVT.

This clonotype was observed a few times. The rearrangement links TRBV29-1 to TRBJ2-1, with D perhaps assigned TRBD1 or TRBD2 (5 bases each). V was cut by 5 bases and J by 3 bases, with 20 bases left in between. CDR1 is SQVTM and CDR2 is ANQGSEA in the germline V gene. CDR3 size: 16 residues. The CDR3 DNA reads TGCAGCGTTTCGGGGCAGGTTGACATTTTCTACAATGAGCAGTTCTTC. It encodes CSVSGQVDIFYNEQFF.

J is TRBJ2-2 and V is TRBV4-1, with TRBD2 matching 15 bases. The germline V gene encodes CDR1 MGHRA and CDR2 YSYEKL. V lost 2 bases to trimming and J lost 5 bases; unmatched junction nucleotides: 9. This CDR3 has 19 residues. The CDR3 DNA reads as TGCGCCAGCAGCCAACGTAGCGGGACTAGCGGGGGGTATACCGGGGAGCTGTTTTTT. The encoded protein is CASSQRSGTSGGYTGELFF.

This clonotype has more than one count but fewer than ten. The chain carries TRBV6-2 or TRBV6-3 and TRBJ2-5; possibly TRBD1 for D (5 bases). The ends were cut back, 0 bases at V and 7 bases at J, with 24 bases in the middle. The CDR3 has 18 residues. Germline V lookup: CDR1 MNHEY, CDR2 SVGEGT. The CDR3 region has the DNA TGTGCCAGCAGTTACTCGGCATTTCCGGCAGGTTCTACAGGGACCCAGTACTTC. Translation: CASSYSAFPAGSTGTQYF.

CDR3 in amino acids: CASSLTAENYGYTF. CDR3 coding DNA: TGTGCCAGCAGCTTAACGGCGGAAAACTATGGCTACACCTTC. The rearrangement links TRBV7-9 to TRBJ1-2; unclear D gene. The germline gives CDR1 SEHNR, CDR2 FQNEAQ (reference sequence). The CDR3 is 14 residues long. Deletions cut 2 bases from V and 2 bases from J, with 9 bases between. Full variable domain (missing parts from reference TRBV7-9 and TRBJ1-2): DTGVSQNPRHKITKRGQNVTFRCDPISEHNRLYWYRQTLGQGPEFLTYFQNEAQLEKSRLLSDRFSAERPKGSFSTLEIQRTEQGDSAMYLCASSLTAENYGYTFGSGTRLTVV.

The CDR3 nucleotides are TGTGCCAGCATTGGGAGGGGGCCGGTAGAGACCCAGTACTTC. It yields the protein CASIGRGPVETQYF. The chain uses TRBV6-5 and TRBJ2-5, with D perhaps being TRBD1 or TRBD2 (7 bases each). CDR1 MNHEY and CDR2 SVGAGI come from the germline V gene. V was cut by 7 bases and J by 4 bases, with 16 bases left in between. The CDR3 spans 14 residues.

The CDR3 coding sequence is TGTGCCTGGAGTCCATCGACGTATCGGGCTTTCTTT. Protein product: CAWSPSTYRAFF. V is TRBV30 and J is TRBJ1-1; D remains ambiguous. The V end lost 2 bases, the J end lost 11 bases, and 15 bases lay between the germline ends. The CDR3 length is 12 residues. Germline V lookup: CDR1 GTSNPN, CDR2 SVGIG (reference sequence).

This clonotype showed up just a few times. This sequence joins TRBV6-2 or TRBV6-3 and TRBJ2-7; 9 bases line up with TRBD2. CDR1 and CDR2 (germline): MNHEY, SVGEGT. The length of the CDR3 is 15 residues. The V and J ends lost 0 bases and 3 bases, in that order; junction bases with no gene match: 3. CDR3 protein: CASSYSTAGGYEQYF. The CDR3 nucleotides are TGTGCCAGCAGTTACTCGACAGCGGGAGGCTACGAGCAGTACTTC.

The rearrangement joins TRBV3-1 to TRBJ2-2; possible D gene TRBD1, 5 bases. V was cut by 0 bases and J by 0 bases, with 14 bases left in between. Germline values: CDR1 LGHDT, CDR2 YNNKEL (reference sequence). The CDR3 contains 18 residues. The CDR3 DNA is TGTGCCAGCAGCCAAGAAGGGGTAGGATCGGCGAACACCGGGGAGCTGTTTTTT. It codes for CASSQEGVGSANTGELFF.

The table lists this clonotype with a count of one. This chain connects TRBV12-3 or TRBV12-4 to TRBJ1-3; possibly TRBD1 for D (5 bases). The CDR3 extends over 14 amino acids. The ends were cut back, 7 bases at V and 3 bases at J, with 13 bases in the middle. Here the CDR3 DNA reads TGTGCCAGCACCCGGGCGGGGCGTGGAAACACCATATATTTT. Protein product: CASTRAGRGNTIYF.

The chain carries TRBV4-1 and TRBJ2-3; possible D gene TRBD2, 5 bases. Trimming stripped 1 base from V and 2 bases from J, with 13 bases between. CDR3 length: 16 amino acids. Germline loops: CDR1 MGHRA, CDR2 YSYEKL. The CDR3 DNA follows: TGCGCCAGCAGCCAAGTTTTAGGGAGAAACACAGATACGCAGTATTTT. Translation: CASSQVLGRNTDTQYF.

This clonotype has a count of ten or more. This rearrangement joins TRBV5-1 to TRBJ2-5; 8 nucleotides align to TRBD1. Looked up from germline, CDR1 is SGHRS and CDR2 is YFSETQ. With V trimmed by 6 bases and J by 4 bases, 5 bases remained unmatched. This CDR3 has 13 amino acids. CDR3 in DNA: TGCGCCAGCAACGCAGGGGGCGGAGAGACCCAGTACTTC. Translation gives CASNAGGGETQYF.

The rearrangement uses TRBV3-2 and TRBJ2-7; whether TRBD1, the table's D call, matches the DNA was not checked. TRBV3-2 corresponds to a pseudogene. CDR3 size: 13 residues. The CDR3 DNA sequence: TGTGCCAGCAGCCAAGAAGGGGGGAACGAGCAGTACTTC. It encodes CASSQEGGNEQYF.

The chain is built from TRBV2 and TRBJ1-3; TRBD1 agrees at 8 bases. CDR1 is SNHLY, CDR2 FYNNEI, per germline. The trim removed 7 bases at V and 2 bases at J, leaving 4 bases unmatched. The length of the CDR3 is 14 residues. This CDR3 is CASTRQGPGNTIYF. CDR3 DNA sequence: TGTGCCAGCACCCGACAGGGGCCTGGAAACACCATATATTTT.

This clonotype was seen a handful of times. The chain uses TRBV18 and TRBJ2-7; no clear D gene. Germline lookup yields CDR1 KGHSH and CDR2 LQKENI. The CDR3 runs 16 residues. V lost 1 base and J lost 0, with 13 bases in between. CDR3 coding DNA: TGTGCCAGCTCACCACTGACGCCAGGATTCTCCTACGAGCAGTACTTC. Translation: CASSPLTPGFSYEQYF.

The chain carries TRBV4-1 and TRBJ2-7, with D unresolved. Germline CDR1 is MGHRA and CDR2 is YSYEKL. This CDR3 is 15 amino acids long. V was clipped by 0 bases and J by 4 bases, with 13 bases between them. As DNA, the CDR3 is TGCGCCAGCAGCCAAGATGGGTTATGGCCTTACGAGCAGTACTTC. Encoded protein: CASSQDGLWPYEQYF.

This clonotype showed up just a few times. The CDR3 spells CASSLRAEAYEQYF. The DNA of the CDR3 is TGCGCCAGCAGCTTGAGAGCGGAGGCTTACGAGCAGTACTTC. V usage is TRBV5-1 and J usage is TRBJ2-7; weak D call: TRBD2 (5 bases). V was trimmed by 1 base and J by 4 bases, leaving 12 bases between them. Germline V gene data show CDR1 as SGHRS and CDR2 as YFSETQ. There are 14 residues in the CDR3.

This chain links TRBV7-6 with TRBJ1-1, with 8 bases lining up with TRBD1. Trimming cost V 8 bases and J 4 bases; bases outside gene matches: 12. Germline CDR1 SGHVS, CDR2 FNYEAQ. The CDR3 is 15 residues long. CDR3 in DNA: TGTGCCAGCTCCCCTACAGGGGGTAAGCGCACTGAAGCTTTCTTT. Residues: CASSPTGGKRTEAFF. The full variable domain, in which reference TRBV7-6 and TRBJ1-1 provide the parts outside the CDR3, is GAGVSQSPRYKVTKRGQDVALRCDPISGHVSLYWYRQALGQGPEFLTYFNYEAQQDKSGLPNDRFSAERPEGSISTLTIQRTEQRDSAMYRCASSPTGGKRTEAFFGQGTRLTVV.

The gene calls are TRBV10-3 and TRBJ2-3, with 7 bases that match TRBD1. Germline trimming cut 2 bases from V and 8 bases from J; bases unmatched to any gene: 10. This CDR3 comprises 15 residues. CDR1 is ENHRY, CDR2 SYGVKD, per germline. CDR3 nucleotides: TGTGCCATCAGTGAGCCTTACCGGACAGGAGCTACGCAGTATTTT. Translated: CAISEPYRTGATQYF.

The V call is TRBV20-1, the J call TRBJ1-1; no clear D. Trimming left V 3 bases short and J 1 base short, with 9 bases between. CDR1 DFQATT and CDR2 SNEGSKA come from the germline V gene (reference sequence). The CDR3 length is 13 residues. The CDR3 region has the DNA TGCAGTGCTAGGAGGGAGCCGAACACTGAAGCTTTCTTT. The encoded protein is CSARREPNTEAFF.

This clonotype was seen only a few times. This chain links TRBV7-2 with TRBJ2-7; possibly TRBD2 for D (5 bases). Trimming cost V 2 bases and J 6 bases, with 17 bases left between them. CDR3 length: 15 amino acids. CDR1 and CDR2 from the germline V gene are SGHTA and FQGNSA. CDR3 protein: CASSLFGLGLPEQYF. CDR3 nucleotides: TGTGCCAGCAGCTTATTTGGCCTAGGACTCCCCGAGCAGTACTTC.

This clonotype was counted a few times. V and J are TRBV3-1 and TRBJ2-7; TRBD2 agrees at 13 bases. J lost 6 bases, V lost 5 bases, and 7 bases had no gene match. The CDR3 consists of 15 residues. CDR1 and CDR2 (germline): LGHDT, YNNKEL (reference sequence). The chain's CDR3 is CASSYGLAGAREQYF. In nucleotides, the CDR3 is TGTGCCAGCAGCTATGGACTAGCGGGAGCTCGCGAGCAGTACTTC.